This TCR beta chain was retrieved from a study of siplizumab effects on memory and regulatory T cells. Roughly 99,000 TCR templates were assayed per sample. The protocol was immunoSEQ multiplex PCR, while the TCRdb copy is restricted to in-frame clones and leaves out a portion. The repertoire consists of approximately 100,000 clones, with 80% to 95% occurring once and the leading ten covering around 0.16%. Study results and caveats: Apparently more diverse than memory cells, naive T cells also seemed major alloresponse contributors. Siplizumab produced a significant drop in alloreactive sequences attributable to unstimulated CD4+ memory cells.

From germline, CDR1 is SGHDT and CDR2 YYEEEE. Trimming removed 6 bases at V and 1 base at J, with 18 bases between. The CDR3 contains 16 residues. With respect to this clone: The target antigen is unknown.

The receptor comes from a human donor in good health. Sequencing was carried out using non-Treg CD4+ T cells sorted from blood. This chain joins TRBV5-6 and TRBJ2-3; no definite D call. CDR3 nucleotides: TGTGCCAGCACCCTTACTGGATCCCTTGGCACAGATACGCAGTATTTT. Translating gives CASTLTGSLGTDTQYF.